These T cell receptor beta chains were read from a single sample in a study of blood T cells in healthy people across ages. TCRdb reanalysed the 5' RACE reads using MiXCR and keeps one entry per CDR3 protein. The sample contains 550,000 to 600,000 distinct CDR3 sequences, under 55% of which appear only once. The specimen was blood. All receptors derive from a man at least 80 years old in good health. Each CDR3 is given with its conserved first and last residue. The D gene is left open where the match is weak. Clone size is shown for a subset of rows, as once, few, many or a class of expanded clone.

. | TRBJ2-6 | few | 12 | TRBV20-1 | CSAPLGANVLTF | TGCAGTGCGCCCCTGGGGGCCAACGTCCTGACTTTC
. | TRBJ1-4 | once | 14 | TRBV6-1 | CASILGQTNEKLFF | TGTGCCAGCATCCTCGGACAGACTAATGAAAAACTGTTTTTT
TRBD1 | TRBJ2-7 | few | 16 | TRBV28 | CASSQAGTGGTYEQYF | TGTGCCAGCAGTCAAGCCGGGACAGGGGGGACCTACGAGCAGTACTTC
. | TRBJ2-1 | . | 15 | TRBV2 | CASSELAGVDNEQFF | TGTGCCAGCAGTGAATTGGCAGGGGTAGACAATGAGCAGTTCTTC
TRBD2 | TRBJ2-2 | . | 18 | TRBV4-2 | CASSQPGKSGRGTGELFF | TGTGCCAGCAGCCAACCGGGGAAAAGCGGGAGGGGTACCGGGGAGCTGTTTTTT
TRBD2 | TRBJ2-3 | . | 16 | TRBV18 | CASSRTSGTLADTQYF | TGTGCCAGCTCCCGGACTAGCGGGACTCTAGCGGATACGCAGTATTTT
TRBD1 | TRBJ1-6 | . | 16 | TRBV27 | CASSFARGRGNSPLHF | TGTGCCAGCAGTTTTGCCAGGGGGCGCGGCAATTCACCCCTCCACTTT
. | TRBJ2-3 | . | 14 | TRBV7-9 | CASSLAGGTWGQYF | TGTGCCAGCAGCTTAGCGGGTGGGACCTGGGGGCAGTATTTT
. | TRBJ2-3 | few | 14 | TRBV12-3/TRBV12-4 | CASSLGIATDTQYF | TGTGCCAGCAGTCTGGGGATAGCCACAGATACGCAGTATTTT
TRBD2 | TRBJ2-1 | . | 16 | TRBV7-6 | CASSSPTSGGGDEQFF | TGTGCCAGCAGCTCACCCACTAGCGGGGGAGGGGATGAGCAGTTCTTC
. | TRBJ2-5 | . | 13 | TRBV20-1 | CSASHTSGETQYF | TGCAGTGCCTCCCATACTAGTGGGGAGACCCAGTACTTC
. | TRBJ2-7 | . | 13 | TRBV20-1 | CSARASGRAEQYF | TGCAGTGCTAGAGCCTCAGGGAGAGCCGAGCAGTACTTC
. | TRBJ2-1 | few | 15 | TRBV24-1 | CATSNSGAVVAEQFF | TGTGCCACCAGCAACTCAGGGGCGGTGGTCGCTGAGCAGTTCTTC
. | TRBJ1-1 | . | 15 | TRBV12-3/TRBV12-4 | CASSSGWERNTEAFF | TGTGCCAGCAGTTCGGGGTGGGAGCGGAACACTGAAGCTTTCTTT
. | TRBJ1-1 | . | 10 | TRBV30 | CAWRDTEAFF | TGTGCCTGGAGGGACACTGAAGCTTTCTTT
TRBD2 | TRBJ2-1 | few | 14 | TRBV20-1 | CSAPTSGMGNEQFF | TGCAGTGCTCCCACTAGCGGGATGGGGAATGAGCAGTTCTTC
. | TRBJ1-5 | . | 16 | TRBV27 | CASSSNRDHSNQPQHF | TGTGCCAGCAGCTCTAACAGGGATCATAGCAATCAGCCCCAGCATTTT
. | TRBJ1-5 | once | 12 | TRBV12-3/TRBV12-4 | CASSFRGLPQHF | TGTGCCAGCAGTTTTCGGGGGTTGCCCCAGCATTTT
TRBD2 | TRBJ2-1 | many | 16 | TRBV7-2 | CASRQAAGVSYNEQFF | TGTGCCAGCAGGCAGGCGGCGGGAGTCTCCTACAATGAGCAGTTCTTC
. | TRBJ2-5 | . | 12 | TRBV29-1 | CSVEGSWETQYF | TGCAGCGTTGAAGGGAGTTGGGAGACCCAGTACTTC
TRBD1 | TRBJ2-5 | . | 15 | TRBV5-1 | CASSRDRGYLETQYF | TGCGCCAGCAGCCGGGACAGGGGGTACTTGGAGACCCAGTACTTC
TRBD2 | TRBJ2-1 | . | 15 | TRBV30 | CAWRKLAGVYNEQFF | TGTGCCTGGAGGAAGCTAGCGGGAGTCTACAATGAGCAGTTCTTC
. | TRBJ2-5 | many | 10 | TRBV20-1 | CSATRETQYF | TGCAGTGCTACGAGGGAGACCCAGTACTTC
. | TRBJ2-3 | few | 11 | TRBV6-6 | CASMHQCTQYF | TGTGCCAGCATGCACCAGTGTACGCAGTATTTT
. | TRBJ2-1 | few | 14 | TRBV3-1 | CASSPAGDDNEQFF | TGTGCCAGCAGCCCCGCAGGGGATGACAATGAGCAGTTCTTC
. | TRBJ2-5 | . | 14 | TRBV7-2 | CASSSAGHKETQYF | TGTGCCAGCAGCTCAGCGGGACACAAAGAGACCCAGTACTTC
. | TRBJ2-1 | few | 11 | TRBV12-3/TRBV12-4 | CASGQYNEQFF | TGTGCCAGTGGACAGTACAATGAGCAGTTCTTC
TRBD1 | TRBJ2-7 | . | 15 | TRBV28 | CASSLGAQGAYEQYF | TGTGCCAGCAGTTTAGGGGCCCAGGGGGCCTACGAGCAGTACTTC
TRBD2 | TRBJ2-5 | few | 14 | TRBV29-1 | CSAGLAGTLREQYF | TGCAGCGCGGGACTAGCGGGAACACTACGAGAGCAGTACTTC
. | TRBJ2-1 | few | 20 | TRBV10-3 | CAISGNGQRRDRSSYNEQFF | TGTGCCATCAGTGGCAACGGACAGCGACGGGATAGGAGCTCCTACAATGAGCAGTTCTTC
. | TRBJ1-2 | . | 13 | TRBV28 | CASRPGMLSGYTF | TGTGCCAGCAGGCCGGGGATGCTGAGCGGCTACACCTTC
. | TRBJ1-1 | . | 15 | TRBV5-1 | CASSLTDPLNTEAFF | TGCGCCAGCAGCTTAACAGATCCACTGAACACTGAAGCTTTCTTT
. | TRBJ2-5 | . | 13 | TRBV6-5 | CASRRPGRETQYF | TGTGCCAGCAGACGCCCTGGGAGAGAGACCCAGTACTTC
. | TRBJ2-5 | few | 13 | TRBV7-3 | CASSLTSDETQYF | TGTGCCAGCAGCTTAACTAGCGATGAGACCCAGTACTTC
TRBD1 | TRBJ2-5 | . | 13 | TRBV7-6 | CASDRGGQETQYF | TGTGCCAGCGACAGGGGTGGGCAAGAGACCCAGTACTTC
. | TRBJ1-1 | once | 14 | TRBV6-5 | CASSFHSGAPEAFF | TGTGCCAGCAGTTTTCATTCAGGGGCCCCTGAAGCTTTCTTT
TRBD2 | TRBJ2-1 | few | 16 | TRBV7-2 | CASSPTSGRTYNEQFF | TGTGCCAGCAGTCCTACTAGCGGGAGGACTTACAATGAGCAGTTCTTC
. | TRBJ2-7 | . | 14 | TRBV7-2 | CASSLSTSVYEQYF | TGTGCCAGCAGCTTATCGACATCGGTCTACGAGCAGTACTTC
TRBD2 | TRBJ2-1 | . | 22 | TRBV6-1 | CASSKILAVDFLSGGGYNEQFF | TGTGCCAGCAGTAAAATTCTCGCGGTGGATTTCCTTAGCGGGGGAGGTTACAATGAGCAGTTCTTC
. | TRBJ1-1 | few | 13 | TRBV29-1 | CSVERGAGTEAFF | TGCAGCGTTGAACGGGGCGCCGGCACTGAAGCTTTCTTT
TRBD1 | TRBJ2-1 | . | 15 | TRBV5-1 | CASSLAPDRGSEQFF | TGCGCCAGCAGCTTGGCCCCGGACAGGGGGAGTGAGCAGTTCTTC
. | TRBJ2-1 | . | 15 | TRBV7-2 | CASSLASGSHNEQFF | TGTGCCAGCAGCTTAGCGTCGGGCAGTCACAATGAGCAGTTCTTC
. | TRBJ1-2 | few | 14 | TRBV30 | CAWSAGLSNYGYTF | TGTGCCTGGAGTGCAGGGTTGAGTAACTATGGCTACACCTTC
TRBD2 | TRBJ2-7 | . | 14 | TRBV4-1 | CASSQRTSGGEQYF | TGCGCCAGCAGCCAAAGAACTAGCGGGGGTGAGCAGTACTTC
TRBD2 | TRBJ2-7 | . | 15 | TRBV6-2/TRBV6-3 | CASRYAGVTTCEQYF | TGTGCCAGCAGGTACGCGGGGGTCACAACTTGCGAGCAGTACTTC
. | TRBJ2-4 | . | 16 | TRBV20-1 | CSARDWGPGAKNIQYF | TGCAGTGCTAGAGATTGGGGGCCGGGGGCCAAAAACATTCAGTACTTC
. | TRBJ1-6 | few | 14 | TRBV7-6 | CASSLSQGNSPLHF | TGTGCCAGCAGCTTATCGCAGGGGAATTCACCCCTCCACTTT
TRBD1 | TRBJ2-1 | . | 15 | TRBV20-1 | CSARKGQGPYGEQFF | TGCAGTGCTAGAAAGGGACAGGGGCCGTACGGTGAGCAGTTCTTC
. | TRBJ1-2 | few | 12 | TRBV12-3/TRBV12-4 | CASSRSSLGYTF | TGTGCCAGCAGCCGCAGCTCTCTTGGCTACACCTTC
TRBD1 | TRBJ1-5 | . | 15 | TRBV7-2 | CASSLQGVSSQPQHF | TGTGCCAGCAGCTTGCAGGGGGTAAGCAGTCAGCCCCAGCATTTT
. | TRBJ2-3 | . | 16 | TRBV7-3 | CASSSAGATSTDTQYF | TGTGCCAGCAGCTCCGCTGGGGCCACTAGCACAGATACGCAGTATTTT
TRBD1 | TRBJ1-2 | few | 11 | TRBV29-1 | CSGEGADGYTF | TGCAGCGGTGAGGGGGCAGATGGCTACACCTTC
. | TRBJ1-1 | . | 14 | TRBV20-1 | CSARQAGSNTEAFF | TGCAGTGCTAGACAGGCAGGTTCGAACACTGAAGCTTTCTTT
. | TRBJ2-3 | . | 14 | TRBV7-2 | CASTWDGNTDTQYF | TGTGCCAGCACCTGGGACGGGAACACAGATACGCAGTATTTT
TRBD2 | TRBJ2-3 | . | 13 | TRBV25-1 | CASSEYGRTREYF | TGTGCCAGCAGTGAATATGGGCGGACTAGGGAGTATTTT
. | TRBJ2-5 | . | 12 | TRBV29-1 | CSTELTRETQYF | TGCAGCACCGAACTAACGAGAGAGACCCAGTACTTC
. | TRBJ1-5 | few | 13 | TRBV12-3/TRBV12-4 | CASSLGGGQPQHF | TGTGCCAGCAGTTTAGGAGGCGGTCAGCCCCAGCATTTT